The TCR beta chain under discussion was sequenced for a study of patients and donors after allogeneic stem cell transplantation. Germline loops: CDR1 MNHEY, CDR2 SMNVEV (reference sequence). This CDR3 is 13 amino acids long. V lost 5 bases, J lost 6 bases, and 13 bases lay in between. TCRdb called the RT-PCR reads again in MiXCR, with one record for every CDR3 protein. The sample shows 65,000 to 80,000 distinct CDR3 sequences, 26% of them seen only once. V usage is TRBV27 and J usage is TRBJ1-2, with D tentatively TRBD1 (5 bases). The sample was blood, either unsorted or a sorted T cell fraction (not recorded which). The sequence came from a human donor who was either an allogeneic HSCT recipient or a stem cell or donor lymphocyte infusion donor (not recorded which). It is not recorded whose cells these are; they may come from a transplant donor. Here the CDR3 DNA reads TGTGCCAGCAGTCGAGCAGGGCGGGATGGCTACACCTTC. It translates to CASSRAGRDGYTF.